Listed below are T cell receptor beta chains from one sample, sequenced in a study of CD8 T cells in Susac syndrome. TCRdb re-analysed the immunoSEQ multiplex PCR reads in MiXCR, keeping a single row per CDR3 protein. The table lists 200,000 to 250,000 distinct CDR3 sequences, approximately 94% of them singletons. The source material was CD4+ T cells from PBMCs. These receptors were taken from a human donor with Susac syndrome. CDR3s include the opening cysteine and the closing phenylalanine or tryptophan. Fields, in order: clone size, D gene, V gene, J gene, CDR3 protein, CDR3 DNA. The D gene is left open where the match is weak. The listing skips clone size in some rows; elsewhere it reads once, few, many or a size class.

>.|TRBD1|TRBV15|TRBJ1-6
CATSTTGRNSPLHF
TGTGCCACCAGCACGACAGGGCGGAATTCACCCCTCCACTTT
>.|.|TRBV5-1|TRBJ2-6
CASSSGPISGANVLTF
TGCGCCAGCAGCTCGGGACCGATCTCTGGGGCCAACGTCCTGACTTTC
>.|.|TRBV19|TRBJ1-1
CASTPEVGTEAFF
TGTGCCAGTACCCCGGAGGTGGGCACTGAAGCTTTCTTT
>.|.|TRBV20-1|TRBJ1-1
CSARDLTAQDTEAFF
TGCAGTGCTAGAGATCTGACGGCCCAAGACACTGAAGCTTTCTTT
>.|.|TRBV6-6|TRBJ1-2
CASSYSPSYGYTF
TGTGCCAGCAGTTACTCTCCGTCCTATGGCTACACCTTC
>.|TRBD1|TRBV5-6|TRBJ1-1
CASSQGQGASITEAFF
TGTGCCAGCAGCCAGGGACAGGGGGCGTCTATAACCGAAGCTTTCTTT
>few|.|TRBV6-2/TRBV6-3|TRBJ2-5
CASSSLGQETQYF
TGTGCCAGCAGTTCCCTCGGACAAGAGACCCAGTACTTC
>.|TRBD2|TRBV30|TRBJ2-1
CAWSPRGDLYNEQFF
TGTGCCTGGAGTCCTCGGGGGGACCTCTACAATGAGCAGTTCTTC
>.|.|TRBV3-1|TRBJ1-1
CASSQDPVNTEAFF
TGTGCCAGCAGCCAAGATCCAGTGAACACTGAAGCTTTCTTT
>.|.|TRBV9|TRBJ2-5
CASSAGLGKGPWETQYF
TGTGCCAGCAGCGCCGGTCTCGGTAAGGGGCCTTGGGAGACCCAGTACTTC
>.|.|TRBV7-2|TRBJ2-1
CASSLDGSSYNEQFF
TGTGCCAGCAGCTTAGACGGGAGCTCCTACAATGAGCAGTTCTTC
>.|.|TRBV7-2|TRBJ2-4
CASSFGGLGKNIQYF
TGTGCCAGCAGCTTCGGGGGGCTGGGCAAAAACATTCAGTACTTC
>.|.|TRBV3-1|TRBJ1-2
CASSYNPTGSLYGYTF
TGTGCCAGCAGCTACAATCCAACAGGGAGTCTCTATGGCTACACCTTC
>.|.|TRBV23-1|TRBJ1-2
CASTPGGYTF
TGCGCCAGCACCCCCGGGGGCTACACCTTC
>.|.|TRBV25-1|TRBJ2-2
CASSGRVLGATGELFF
TGTGCCAGCAGCGGAAGGGTCTTGGGGGCCACCGGGGAGCTGTTTTTT
>once|.|TRBV3-1|TRBJ2-7
CASSPLGHGESYEQYF
TGTGCCAGCAGCCCGTTGGGACACGGCGAATCCTACGAGCAGTACTTC
>.|.|TRBV27|TRBJ1-6
CASSPRGEYSPLHF
TGTGCCAGCAGCCCCAGGGGAGAGTATTCACCCCTCCACTTT
>.|.|TRBV4-3|TRBJ1-1
CASSQEPGGAGMNTEAFF
TGCGCCAGCAGCCAAGAACCCGGAGGGGCCGGCATGAACACTGAAGCTTTCTTT
>.|.|TRBV20-1|TRBJ1-2
CSAKRQEFYYGYTF
TGCAGTGCGAAAAGACAGGAATTCTACTATGGCTACACCTTC
>.|.|TRBV3-1|TRBJ1-5
CASSQAGDSNQPQHF
TGTGCCAGCAGCCAAGCAGGGGATAGCAATCAGCCCCAGCATTTT
>.|.|TRBV28|TRBJ1-1
CASNRRADNPEAFF
TGTGCCAGCAATCGCAGGGCGGATAACCCTGAAGCTTTCTTT
>.|.|TRBV20-1|TRBJ1-5
CSARGGAGLNQPQHF
TGCAGTGCTAGAGGCGGGGCAGGCCTCAATCAGCCCCAGCATTTT
>.|.|TRBV3-1|TRBJ1-5
CASSQGTQPQHF
TGTGCCAGCAGCCAAGGGACTCAGCCCCAGCATTTT
>.|.|TRBV5-4|TRBJ2-1
CASSLELTDNEQFF
TGTGCCAGCAGCTTGGAACTGACGGACAATGAGCAGTTCTTC
>.|.|TRBV7-6|TRBJ2-3
CASSQRTITDTQYF
TGTGCCAGCAGCCAAAGAACGATAACAGATACGCAGTATTTT
>.|.|TRBV30|TRBJ1-2
CAWSVGGSSYGYTF
TGTGCCTGGAGTGTTGGGGGGTCTAGCTATGGCTACACCTTC
>.|TRBD1|TRBV4-3|TRBJ2-7
CASSQGPTGNDEQYF
TGCGCCAGCAGCCAAGGACCGACAGGGAACGACGAGCAGTACTTC
>.|.|TRBV30|TRBJ1-5
CAWSGQGSNQPQHF
TGTGCCTGGAGTGGGCAGGGTAGCAATCAGCCCCAGCATTTT
>.|.|TRBV6-5|TRBJ2-7
CASSRNGGGSYEQYF
TGTGCCAGCAGTCGAAACGGAGGAGGCTCCTACGAGCAGTACTTC
>.|.|TRBV12-3/TRBV12-4|TRBJ1-1
CASRRAEGLTEAFF
TGTGCCAGCCGCCGCGCAGAGGGGCTAACTGAAGCTTTCTTT
>.|.|TRBV5-1|TRBJ2-5
CASSLEFPQETQYF
TGCGCCAGCAGCTTGGAATTTCCGCAAGAGACCCAGTACTTC
>.|TRBD1|TRBV12-3/TRBV12-4|TRBJ1-2
CASSFGTDLYGYTF
TGTGCCAGCAGTTTTGGGACAGACCTATATGGCTACACCTTC
>.|.|TRBV6-2/TRBV6-3|TRBJ2-7
CASSYNLGTYEQYF
TGTGCCAGCAGTTACAATCTCGGGACCTACGAGCAGTACTTC
>.|.|TRBV6-1|TRBJ2-1
CASSEGADPHNEQFF
TGTGCCAGCAGTGAAGGGGCAGACCCACACAATGAGCAGTTCTTC
>.|TRBD1|TRBV6-5|TRBJ2-7
CASTTGAAYEQYF
TGTGCCAGCACCACAGGGGCGGCCTACGAGCAGTACTTC
>.|.|TRBV19|TRBJ1-5
CASSIGRAPSNQPQHF
TGTGCCAGTAGTATAGGAAGGGCTCCTAGCAATCAGCCCCAGCATTTT
>.|.|TRBV12-5|TRBJ2-1
CASAGGRGGEDEQFF
TGTGCTAGTGCTGGGGGCAGGGGCGGTGAGGATGAGCAGTTCTTC
>.|.|TRBV12-3/TRBV12-4|TRBJ2-3
CASSVPGTDTQYF
TGTGCCAGCAGTGTCCCTGGCACAGATACGCAGTATTTT
>.|.|TRBV6-1|TRBJ1-5
CASTEAMVVGPSNQPQHF
TGTGCCAGCACTGAAGCTATGGTTGTCGGGCCTAGCAATCAGCCCCAGCATTTT
>.|TRBD1|TRBV7-2|TRBJ2-7
CASSLSNPGTGNEQYF
TGTGCCAGCAGCTTATCCAACCCCGGGACAGGGAACGAGCAGTACTTC
>.|.|TRBV11-2|TRBJ1-2
CASSWAQGGGYTF
TGTGCCAGCAGCTGGGCACAGGGTGGTGGCTACACCTTC
>.|.|TRBV5-1|TRBJ2-3
CASSLRRQRDSTDTQYF
TGCGCCAGCAGCTTGAGGCGACAGCGCGATAGCACAGATACGCAGTATTTT
>.|.|TRBV7-9|TRBJ1-5
CASSSEASGQPQHF
TGTGCCAGCAGCTCCGAGGCCTCCGGTCAGCCCCAGCATTTT
>.|.|TRBV19|TRBJ1-2
CATAGTPYGYTF
TGTGCCACCGCCGGGACTCCTTATGGCTACACCTTC
>.|.|TRBV25-1|TRBJ2-3
CASSHRARGTDTQYF
TGTGCCAGCAGTCACCGGGCTCGAGGCACAGATACGCAGTATTTT
>.|.|TRBV29-1|TRBJ2-7
CSVAGTAYEQYF
TGCAGCGTTGCAGGGACCGCTTACGAGCAGTACTTC
>.|.|TRBV18|TRBJ2-7
CASSPDNAYEQYF
TGTGCCAGCTCACCAGACAACGCCTACGAGCAGTACTTC
>.|.|TRBV11-2|TRBJ1-5
CASSRGPPSPQHF
TGTGCCAGCAGCCGGGGACCTCCGTCGCCCCAGCATTTT
>.|TRBD2|TRBV20-1|TRBJ2-1
CSARDRRTQTSGGRSYNEQFF
TGCAGTGCTAGAGATCGAAGGACCCAGACTAGCGGGGGGCGCTCCTACAATGAGCAGTTCTTC
>.|.|TRBV30|TRBJ2-7
CAWSKGYEQYF
TGTGCCTGGAGTAAGGGGTACGAGCAGTACTTC
>once|.|TRBV30|TRBJ1-1
CAWSRVRAAPEAFF
TGTGCCTGGAGTCGAGTGCGGGCAGCCCCTGAAGCTTTCTTT
>.|TRBD1|TRBV19|TRBJ2-6
CASRDRGRGANVLTF
TGTGCCAGTAGAGACAGGGGTAGGGGGGCCAACGTCCTGACTTTC
>few|.|TRBV7-2|TRBJ2-5
CASSLAPQETQYF
TGTGCCAGCAGCTTAGCCCCTCAAGAGACCCAGTACTTC
>.|.|TRBV5-1|TRBJ1-1
CASSPTSGNTEAFF
TGCGCCAGCAGCCCTACATCCGGCAACACTGAAGCTTTCTTT
>once|.|TRBV19|TRBJ1-1
CASSLSLNTEAFF
TGTGCCAGCTCCCTCTCTCTCAACACTGAAGCTTTCTTT
>.|.|TRBV25-1|TRBJ1-3
CASSQSRQYSGNTIYF
TGTGCCAGCAGTCAATCGCGGCAGTACTCTGGAAACACCATATATTTT
>.|.|TRBV5-1|TRBJ2-3
CASSIEDRSTDTQYF
TGCGCCAGCAGCATAGAAGACAGGAGCACAGATACGCAGTATTTT
>.|TRBD2|TRBV3-1|TRBJ2-3
CASSQTRILAGGPDTQYF
TGTGCCAGCAGCCAAACTCGAATACTAGCGGGGGGCCCAGATACGCAGTATTTT
>once|TRBD2|TRBV5-1|TRBJ2-3
CASTLSSGGAGDTQYF
TGCGCCAGCACCCTTTCTAGCGGGGGGGCCGGAGATACGCAGTATTTT